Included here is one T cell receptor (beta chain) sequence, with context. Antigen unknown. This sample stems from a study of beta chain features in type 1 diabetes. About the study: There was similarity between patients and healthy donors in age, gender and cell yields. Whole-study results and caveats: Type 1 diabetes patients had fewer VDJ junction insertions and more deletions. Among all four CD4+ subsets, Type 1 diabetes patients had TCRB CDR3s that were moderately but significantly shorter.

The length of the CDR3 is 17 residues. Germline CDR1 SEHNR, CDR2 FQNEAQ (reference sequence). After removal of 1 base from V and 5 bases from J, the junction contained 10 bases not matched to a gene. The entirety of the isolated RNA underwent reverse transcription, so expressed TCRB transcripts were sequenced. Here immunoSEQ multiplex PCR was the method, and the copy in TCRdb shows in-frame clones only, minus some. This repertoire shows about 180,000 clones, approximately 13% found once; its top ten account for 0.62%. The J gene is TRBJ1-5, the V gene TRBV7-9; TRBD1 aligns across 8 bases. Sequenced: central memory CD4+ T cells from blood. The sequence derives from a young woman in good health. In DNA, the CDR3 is TGTGCCAGCAGCTTAGGGACAGGGAGCGGTCCATATCAGCCCCAGCATTTT. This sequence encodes CASSLGTGSGPYQPQHF. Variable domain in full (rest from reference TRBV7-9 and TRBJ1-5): DTGVSQNPRHKITKRGQNVTFRCDPISEHNRLYWYRQTLGQGPEFLTYFQNEAQLEKSRLLSDRFSAERPKGSFSTLEIQRTEQGDSAMYLCASSLGTGSGPYQPQHFGDGTRLSIL.